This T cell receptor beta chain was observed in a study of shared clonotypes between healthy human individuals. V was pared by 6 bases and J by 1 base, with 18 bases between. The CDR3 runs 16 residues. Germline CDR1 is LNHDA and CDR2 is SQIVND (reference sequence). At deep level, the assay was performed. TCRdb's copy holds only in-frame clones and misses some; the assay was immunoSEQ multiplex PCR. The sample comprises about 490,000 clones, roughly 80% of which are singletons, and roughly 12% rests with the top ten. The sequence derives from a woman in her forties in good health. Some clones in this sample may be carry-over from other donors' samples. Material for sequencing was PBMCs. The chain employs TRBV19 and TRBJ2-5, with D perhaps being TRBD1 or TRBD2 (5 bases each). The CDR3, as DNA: TGTGCCAGTAGCCTCCGTCGGGGCACCGGCCAAGAGACCCAGTACTTC. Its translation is CASSLRRGTGQETQYF.